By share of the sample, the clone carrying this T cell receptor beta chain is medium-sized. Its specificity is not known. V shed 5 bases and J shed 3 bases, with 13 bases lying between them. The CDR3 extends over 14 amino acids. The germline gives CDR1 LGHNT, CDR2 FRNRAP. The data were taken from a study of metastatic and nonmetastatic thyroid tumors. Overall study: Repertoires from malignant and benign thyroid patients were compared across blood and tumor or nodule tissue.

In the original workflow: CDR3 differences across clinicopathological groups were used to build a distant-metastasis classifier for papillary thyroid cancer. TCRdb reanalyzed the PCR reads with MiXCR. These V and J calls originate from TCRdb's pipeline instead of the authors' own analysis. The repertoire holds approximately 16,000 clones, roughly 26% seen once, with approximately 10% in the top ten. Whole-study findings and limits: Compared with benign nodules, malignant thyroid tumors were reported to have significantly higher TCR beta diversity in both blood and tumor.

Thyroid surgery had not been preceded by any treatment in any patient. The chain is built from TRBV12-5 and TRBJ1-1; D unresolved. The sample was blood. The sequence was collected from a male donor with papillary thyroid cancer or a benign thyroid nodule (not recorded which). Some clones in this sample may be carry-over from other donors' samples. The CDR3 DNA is TGTGCTAGTGGTCCAGGAAAAAGGGACACTGAAGCTTTCTTT. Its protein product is CASGPGKRDTEAFF.